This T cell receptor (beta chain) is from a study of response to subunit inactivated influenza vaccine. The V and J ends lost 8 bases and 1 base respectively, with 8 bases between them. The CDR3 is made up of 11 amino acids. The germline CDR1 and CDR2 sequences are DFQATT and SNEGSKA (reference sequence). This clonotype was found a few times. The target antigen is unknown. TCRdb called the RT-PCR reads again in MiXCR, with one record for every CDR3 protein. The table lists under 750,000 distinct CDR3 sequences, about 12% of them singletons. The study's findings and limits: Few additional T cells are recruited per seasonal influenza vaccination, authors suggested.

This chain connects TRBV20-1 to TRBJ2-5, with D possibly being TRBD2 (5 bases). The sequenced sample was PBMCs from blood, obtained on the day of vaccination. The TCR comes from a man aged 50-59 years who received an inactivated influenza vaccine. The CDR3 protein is CSCEGQETQYF. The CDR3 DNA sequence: TGCAGTTGCGAGGGCCAAGAGACCCAGTACTTC.